Shown below are 32 T cell receptor beta chains from a single sample sequenced in a study of PD-1 blockade in classical Hodgkin lymphoma. Time point denoted: cycle 4 day 1 (C4D1), after more than five weeks of nivolumab. After autologous stem cell transplantation all patients relapsed, and prior brentuximab vedotin exposure differed between cohorts. Only in-frame clones appear in the TCRdb table, and some are missing; sequencing was by immunoSEQ multiplex PCR. The sample has around 25,000 clones; less than 75% are singletons. The sequenced sample was peripheral blood mononuclear cells (PBMCs), obtained before the fourth cycle of nivolumab. Receptors were obtained from a human donor with classical Hodgkin lymphoma.

This chain connects TRBV10-2 to TRBJ1-6; D gene uncertain. CDR3 length: 13 residues. Germline V lookup: CDR1 WSHSY, CDR2 SAAADI. Trimming took off 3 bases at V and 9 bases at J, with 9 bases between the two ends. This CDR3 is CASSDIPGSPLHF. CDR3 in DNA: TGCGCCAGCAGTGATATTCCCGGTTCACCCCTCCACTTT.

The chain employs TRBV6-5 and TRBJ1-2, with a tentative D call TRBD1 (5 bases). The germline V and J ends were trimmed by 8 bases and 4 bases, with 20 bases remaining between them. Germline V gene data show CDR1 as MNHEY and CDR2 as SVGAGI. The CDR3 spans 15 residues. The CDR3 sequence: CASGAGGGGGYGYTF. The CDR3 DNA sequence: TGTGCCAGCGGGGCAGGCGGGGGAGGCGGCTATGGCTACACCTTC.

The chain has TRBV5-4 and TRBJ2-7; TRBD1 might be the D (6 bases). The V gene's germline CDR1 is SGHNT and CDR2 YYREEE (reference sequence). CDR3 size: 15 residues. Deletions cut 0 bases from V and 0 bases from J, with 10 bases between. The CDR3 bases are TGTGCCAGCAGCTTGGGAGGACAGAGCTCCTACGAGCAGTACTTC. Translated: CASSLGGQSSYEQYF.

This chain links TRBV6-6 with TRBJ2-5, with a tentative D call TRBD1 (6 bases). This CDR3 has 13 amino acids. V lost 7 bases and J 2 bases, leaving 11 bases between the germline ends. Germline CDR1 and CDR2: MNHNY and SVGAGI (reference sequence). This CDR3 is CASTKDSQETQYF. The CDR3 nucleotides are TGTGCCAGCACAAAGGACAGTCAAGAGACCCAGTACTTC.

The chain employs TRBV25-1 and TRBJ2-5, with 7 nucleotides matching TRBD1. CDR3 length equals 15 residues. Germline V gene sequence: CDR1 MGHDK, CDR2 SYGVNS. V trimming: 0 bases; J trimming: 5 bases; junction bases outside the gene matches: 6. The CDR3 DNA is TGTGCCAGCAGTGAATATAGAGGGGGCTGGGAGACCCAGTACTTC. This encodes CASSEYRGGWETQYF.

On this clone itself: Other DNA sequences in this specimen translate into the identical CDR3. The chain is built from TRBV19 and TRBJ1-4, with D unresolved. The germline V gene encodes CDR1 LNHDA and CDR2 SQIVND (reference sequence). This CDR3 contains 15 residues. The ends were cut back, 3 bases at V and 0 bases at J, with 8 bases in the middle. The CDR3 bases are TGTGCCAGTAGTATTTCCAGCGCAACTAATGAAAAACTGTTTTTT. Its protein product is CASSISSATNEKLFF. Full variable domain (remainder filled in from reference TRBV19 and TRBJ1-4): DGGITQSPKYLFRKEGQNVTLSCEQNLNHDAMYWYRQDPGQGLRLIYYSQIVNDFQKGDIAEGYSVSREKKESFPLTVTSAQKNPTAFYLCASSISSATNEKLFFGSGTQLSVL.

This clone was counted many times. The rearrangement uses TRBV5-1 and TRBJ1-6; D gene uncertain. V was clipped by 0 bases and J by 7 bases, with 5 bases between them. The CDR3 is 13 residues long. CDR1 is SGHRS, CDR2 YFSETQ, per germline. This CDR3 is CASSLDVNSPLHF. CDR3 coding DNA: TGCGCCAGCAGCTTGGATGTAAATTCACCCCTCCACTTT.

Concerning this clone: Other DNA sequences of this sample code for an identical CDR3. The V and J genes are TRBV7-2 and TRBJ2-3; D remains ambiguous. The CDR3 is 12 residues long. The germline V gene encodes CDR1 SGHTA and CDR2 FQGNSA. V lost 2 bases to trimming and J lost 3 bases, with 3 bases between them. CDR3 in amino acids: CASSLLTDTQYF. The CDR3 region has the DNA TGTGCCAGCAGCTTACTTACAGATACGCAGTATTTT.

This chain connects TRBV7-8 to TRBJ2-2, with D perhaps assigned TRBD1 or TRBD2 (5 bases each). The V gene's germline CDR1 is SGHVS and CDR2 FQNEAQ. V lost 8 bases to trimming and J lost 6 bases, with 25 bases between them. There are 17 residues in the CDR3. In nucleotides, the CDR3 is TGTGCCAGCGGCACTCACTCCCGATGGGACGTTTCCGGGGAGCTGTTTTTT. Translated, it gives CASGTHSRWDVSGELFF. Variable domain in full (rest from reference TRBV7-8 and TRBJ2-2): GAGVSQSPRYKVAKRGQDVALRCDPISGHVSLFWYQQALGQGPEFLTYFQNEAQLDKSGLPSDRFFAERPEGSVSTLKIQRTQQEDSAVYLCASGTHSRWDVSGELFFGEGSRLTVL.

CDR3 sequence: CASSLGGGSYTEAFF. CDR3 in DNA: TGTGCCAGCAGCTTGGGGGGCGGGTCTTACACTGAAGCTTTCTTT. The V call is TRBV11-3, the J call TRBJ1-1; D perhaps matches TRBD1 (6 bases). Trimming removed 3 bases from V and 3 bases from J, with 14 bases in between. The CDR3 covers 15 residues. Germline V gene sequence: CDR1 SGHNT, CDR2 YENEEA.

This clone has more than one count but fewer than ten. CDR3 amino acids: CASSQWDRASNTEAFF. The CDR3 region has the DNA TGCGCCAGCAGCCAATGGGACAGGGCCTCGAACACTGAAGCTTTCTTT. The chain carries TRBV4-3 and TRBJ1-1; 9 nucleotides match TRBD1. V dropped 2 bases and J dropped 1; count of bases not matched to a gene: 5. This CDR3 has 16 residues. CDR1 is LGHNA, CDR2 YSLEER, per germline.

V gene TRBV30 combines with J gene TRBJ2-2, with no clear D. Germline CDR1 is GTSNPN and CDR2 is SVGIG (reference sequence). The CDR3 sequence is 13 residues long. With 3 bases removed from V and 5 bases from J, the gap between germline ends came to 10 bases. The CDR3 spells CAWSIQSTGELFF. The CDR3 bases are TGTGCCTGGAGCATCCAGAGTACCGGGGAGCTGTTTTTT. Complete variable domain (other parts from reference TRBV30 and TRBJ2-2): SQTIHQWPATLVQPVGSPLSLECTVEGTSNPNLYWYRQAAGRGLQLLFYSVGIGQISSEVPQNLSASRPQDRQFILSSKKLLLSDSGFYLCAWSIQSTGELFFGEGSRLTVL.

The sample holds a few counts of this clone. The CDR3 here is CASSVGRGTGSYEQYV. The CDR3 nucleotides are TGTGCCAGCAGTGTGGGCCGGGGGACAGGATCCTACGAGCAGTACGTC. The chain recombines TRBV6-1 with TRBJ2-7; TRBD1 matches at 8 bases. The V segment lost 4 bases and the J segment 1 base; nucleotides outside the gene matches: 9. Germline V CDR1 and CDR2: MNHNS, SASEGT. The length of the CDR3 is 16 residues.

The CDR3, as DNA: TGTGCCAGCAGCTTAGAAAACCTCATGAACACTGAAGCTTTCTTT. This codes for CASSLENLMNTEAFF. The V and J genes are TRBV7-8 and TRBJ1-1; D call uncertain. V lost 1 base to trimming and J lost 0 bases, with 9 bases between them. This CDR3 comprises 15 residues. CDR1 is SGHVS, CDR2 FQNEAQ, per germline.

The chain carries TRBV27 and TRBJ1-4, with D perhaps TRBD1 (6 bases). Germline V CDR1 and CDR2: MNHEY, SMNVEV (reference sequence). V lost 1 base and J lost 5, with 14 bases in between. The CDR3 extends over 16 amino acids. CDR3 residues: CASSLYPGALNEKLFF. In DNA, the CDR3 is TGTGCCAGCAGTTTATATCCGGGGGCTTTAAATGAAAAACTGTTTTTT.

The genes are TRBV2 and TRBJ1-1, with D hard to call. From germline, CDR1 is SNHLY and CDR2 FYNNEI. CDR3 length equals 12 residues. Trimming shortened V by 5 bases and J by 3 bases, and 7 bases separated the two germline ends. The CDR3 DNA sequence: TGTGCCAGCAGTCTACAAGACACTGAAGCTTTCTTT. Protein: CASSLQDTEAFF.

This chain joins TRBV5-1 and TRBJ2-1; D not certain. Germline lookup yields CDR1 SGHRS and CDR2 YFSETQ. Trimming left V 0 bases short and J 3 bases short, with 10 bases between. The CDR3 loop spans 15 amino acids. As DNA, the CDR3 is TGCGCCAGCAGCTTGGAGATCGCAGTCTACAATGAGCAGTTCTTC. Its translation: CASSLEIAVYNEQFF.

This clone was found once. The chain couples TRBV4-3 to TRBJ1-5; weak D call: TRBD1 (5 bases). Trimming cost V 4 bases and J 10 bases, with 17 bases left between them. The CDR3 runs 14 residues. CDR1 and CDR2 from the germline V gene are LGHNA and YSLEER. CDR3 nucleotides: TGCGCCAGCAGCCCCGACAGTAACTTATTACCCCAGCATTTT. Translating it yields CASSPDSNLLPQHF.

This clone was found a few times. The chain joins TRBV6-7 to TRBJ1-4; no definite D call. TRBV6-7 is labeled an ORF, and its function is uncertain. The CDR3 spans 14 residues. Trimming cost V 9 bases and J 0 bases, with 11 bases left between them. CDR3 sequence (DNA): TGTGCCAGATCCCCAGGAGCAACTAATGAAAAACTGTTTTTT. Amino acid sequence: CARSPGATNEKLFF.

This clone has more than one count but fewer than ten. The V call is TRBV11-2, the J call TRBJ2-7; TRBD2 might be the D (5 bases). The CDR3 extends over 14 amino acids. Germline CDR1 is SGHAT and CDR2 is FQNNGV. V lost 4 bases, J lost 3 bases, and 13 bases lay in between. The CDR3 protein is CASSSGPRGYEQYF. CDR3 bases: TGTGCCAGCAGCTCCGGACCCCGGGGCTACGAGCAGTACTTC.

Written as DNA, the CDR3 is TGCAGCGTTAGGGACCCAATTGGGGAAAAACTGTTTTTT. This translates into CSVRDPIGEKLFF. This chain joins TRBV29-1 and TRBJ1-4, with D tentatively TRBD1 (5 bases). Trimming removed 5 bases from V and 8 bases from J, with 15 bases in between. The CDR3 is 13 residues long. Per the germline V gene, CDR1 is SQVTM and CDR2 is ANQGSEA.

The count of this clone is one. CDR3 nucleotide sequence: TGTGCCAGCAGCCTAGCGGGGGGACACTACGAGCAGTACGTC. Translation gives CASSLAGGHYEQYV. The chain is built from TRBV6-5 and TRBJ2-7; 11 bases match TRBD2. CDR1 MNHEY and CDR2 SVGAGI come from the germline V gene. The CDR3 contains 14 residues. The J segment lost 3 bases and the V segment lost 6 bases, leaving 4 bases of the junction unmatched.

This clone was recorded only once. The chain has TRBV6-5 and TRBJ1-3; D is ambiguous. Trimming took 0 bases from V and 3 from J, leaving 3 bases between them. Germline V gene sequence: CDR1 MNHEY, CDR2 SVGAGI. CDR3 length: 13 amino acids. The CDR3 nucleotides are TGTGCCAGCAGTTACTCCAGTGGAAACACCATATATTTT. Translation: CASSYSSGNTIYF.

The rearrangement joins TRBV18 to TRBJ2-5; D possibly corresponds to TRBD2 (6 bases). CDR3 length equals 13 residues. With 6 bases removed from V and 1 base from J, the gap between germline ends came to 9 bases. Per germline, CDR1 KGHSH and CDR2 LQKENI. The CDR3 region is CASSTGLQETQYF. CDR3 sequence (DNA): TGTGCCAGCTCCACGGGACTCCAAGAGACCCAGTACTTC.

The chain employs TRBV2 and TRBJ1-1; D is uncertain. There are 13 residues in the CDR3. Germline-derived CDR1 and CDR2 are SNHLY and FYNNEI. Trimming stripped 1 base from V and 1 base from J, with 4 bases between. The CDR3 nucleotides are TGTGCCAGCAGTGAAGGGAAGAACACTGAAGCTTTCTTT. Translated, it gives CASSEGKNTEAFF. Full variable domain (remainder filled in from reference TRBV2 and TRBJ1-1): EPEVTQTPSHQVTQMGQEVILRCVPISNHLYFYWYRQILGQKVEFLVSFYNNEISEKSEIFDDQFSVERPDGSNFTLKIRSTKLEDSAMYFCASSEGKNTEAFFGQGTRLTVV.

J is TRBJ1-4 and V is TRBV19, with TRBD1 matching over 7 bases. The CDR3 runs to 11 residues. Trimming at V came to 6 bases and at J to 14 bases, leaving 6 bases not matched to a gene. Germline lookup yields CDR1 LNHDA and CDR2 SQIVND (reference sequence). The CDR3 is CASRTGNRLFF. For the CDR3, the DNA is TGTGCCAGTAGGACAGGGAATCGGCTGTTTTTT.

The chain uses TRBV4-2 and TRBJ2-1, with 13 positions matching TRBD2. The CDR3 has 19 residues. The ends lost 6 bases at V and 0 bases at J; junction bases unmatched: 11. Germline V gene data show CDR1 as LGHNA and CDR2 as YNFKEQ. As DNA, the CDR3 is TGTGCCAGCAGAGCGACTAGCGGGGGGCTCTTTAACTCCTACAATGAGCAGTTCTTC. Translated: CASRATSGGLFNSYNEQFF.

This clone was seen a handful of times. The chain links TRBV19 to TRBJ1-4, with no clear D. Germline V CDR1 and CDR2: LNHDA, SQIVND (reference sequence). The CDR3 has 15 residues. V lost 10 bases and J 4 bases, leaving 19 bases between the germline ends. This CDR3 reads CATRDGASGNEKLFF. CDR3 in DNA: TGTGCCACCAGAGACGGAGCATCTGGTAATGAAAAACTGTTTTTT.

This clone has only a few counts. Other nucleotide sequences from this sample produce the same CDR3. The gene calls are TRBV5-6 and TRBJ1-1; perhaps TRBD1 as D (5 bases). V was cut by 2 bases and J by 3 bases, with 11 bases left in between. The CDR3 has 14 amino acids. CDR1 SGHDT and CDR2 YYEEEE come from the germline V gene. As DNA, the CDR3 is TGTGCCAGCAGCTTAGCGGGGGGTCACACTGAAGCTTTCTTT. Its translation is CASSLAGGHTEAFF.

This clone was seen only once. V and J are TRBV11-3 and TRBJ2-7; TRBD2 is a possible D gene (6 bases). Trimming took 5 bases from V and 2 from J, leaving 13 bases between them. CDR1 and CDR2 from the germline V gene are SGHNT and YENEEA. The CDR3 covers 14 residues. The CDR3 sequence is CASSPSGGTYEQYF. CDR3 bases: TGTGCCAGCAGCCCAAGTGGGGGGACCTACGAGCAGTACTTC.

This clone showed up just a few times. The rearrangement links TRBV11-1 to TRBJ2-5; D unresolved. V was shortened by 5 bases and J by 6 bases, with 4 bases between the two germline ends. CDR3 length equals 10 residues. Germline V gene sequence: CDR1 SGHAT, CDR2 FQDESV (reference sequence). CDR3: CASSGKTQYF. CDR3 DNA: TGTGCCAGCAGCGGTAAGACCCAGTACTTC. The full variable domain, rest sourced from reference TRBV11-1 and TRBJ2-5, is EAEVAQSPRYKITEKSQAVAFWCDPISGHATLYWYRQILGQGPELLVQFQDESVVDDSQLPKDRFSAERLKGVDSTLKIQPAELGDSAMYLCASSGKTQYFGPGTRLLVL.

This chain connects TRBV5-4 to TRBJ2-1, with a weak D call TRBD2 (6 bases). Per the germline V gene, CDR1 is SGHNT and CDR2 is YYREEE (reference sequence). The V end lost 3 bases, the J end lost 6 bases, and 16 bases lay between the germline ends. The CDR3 covers 15 residues. The CDR3 region has the DNA TGTGCCAGCAGCTCTAGCGATGGAGGAGGCAATGAGCAGTTCTTC. It codes for CASSSSDGGGNEQFF. Full variable domain (outside the CDR3, taken from reference TRBV5-4 and TRBJ2-1): ETGVTQSPTHLIKTRGQQVTLRCSSQSGHNTVSWYQQALGQGPQFIFQYYREEENGRGNFPPRFSGLQFPNYSSELNVNALELDDSALYLCASSSSDGGGNEQFFGPGTRLTVL.